The present entry profiles one T cell receptor (beta chain) with its context. What it recognizes is unknown. CDR3 length: 14 amino acids. Germline CDR1 MNHEY, CDR2 SMNVEV (reference sequence). Trimming cost V 3 bases and J 0 bases, with 9 bases left between them. Thymic material originated from resections removed in the course of corrective heart surgery. Infants, healthy and Finnish, who were having corrective surgery for congenital heart defects served as donors. Sequenced by immunoSEQ multiplex PCR; TCRdb stores in-frame clones only, minus some. The sample consists of some 80,000 clones, 95% to 98% of them appearing once. This entry belongs to a study of human thymus T cells. Study-level points and caveats: Highly overlapping thymic repertoires in unrelated individuals were reported by related research. Gene usage (both V and J) appeared biased in thymic and blood repertoires.

The chain employs TRBV27 and TRBJ2-7; a possible D gene is TRBD1 (6 bases). The sequenced sample consisted of thymus tissue. The source of this sequence is a boy in the first two years of life with a congenital heart defect but otherwise immunologically healthy. The CDR3 region has the DNA TGTGCCAGCAGTTTCGACAGGAGCTCCTACGAGCAGTACTTC. Amino acids: CASSFDRSSYEQYF.